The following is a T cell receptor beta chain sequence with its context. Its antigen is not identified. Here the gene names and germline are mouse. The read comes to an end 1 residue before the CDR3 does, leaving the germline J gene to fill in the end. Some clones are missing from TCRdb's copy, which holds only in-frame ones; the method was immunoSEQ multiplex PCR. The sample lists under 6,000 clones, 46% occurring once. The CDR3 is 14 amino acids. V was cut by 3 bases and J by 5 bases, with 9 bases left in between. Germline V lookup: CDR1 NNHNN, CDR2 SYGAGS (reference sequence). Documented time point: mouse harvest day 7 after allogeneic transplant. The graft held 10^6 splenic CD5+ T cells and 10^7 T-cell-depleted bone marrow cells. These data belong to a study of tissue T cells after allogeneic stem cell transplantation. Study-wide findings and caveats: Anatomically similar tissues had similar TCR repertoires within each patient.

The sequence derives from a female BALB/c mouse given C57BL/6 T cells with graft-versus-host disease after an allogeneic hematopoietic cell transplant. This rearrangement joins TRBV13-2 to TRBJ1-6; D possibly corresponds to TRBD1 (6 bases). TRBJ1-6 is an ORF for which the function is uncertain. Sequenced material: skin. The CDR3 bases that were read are TGTGCCAGCGGTGTCAGGGGACATAATTCGCCCCTCTAC. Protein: CASGVRGHNSPLY. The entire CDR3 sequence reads CASGVRGHNSPLYF.